These T cell receptor beta chains were read from a single sample in a study of blood T cell repertoires in COVID-19. Sequencing was performed with immunoSEQ multiplex PCR; in TCRdb, only in-frame clones are kept and a portion is missing. The sample yields some 87,000 clones, more than 75% seen once. Sequencing input: peripheral blood. These receptors came from a human donor in a cohort sampled during active COVID-19. The CDR3 runs from the conserved cysteine through the conserved F or W. A D gene is named only where the DNA matches it firmly. The listing skips clone size in some rows; elsewhere it reads once, few, many or a size class.

>once|.|TRBJ1-2|TRBV20-1
TGCAGTGCTGAGGGTAACTATGGCTACACCTTC
CSAEGNYGYTF
>.|.|TRBJ2-2|TRBV30
TGTGCCTGGAGGCGAGCGGTAGAGCTGTTTTTT
CAWRRAVELFF
>.|TRBD1|TRBJ1-2|TRBV18
TGTGCCAGCTCACCACCTTGGACAGGCAACTATGGCTACACCTTC
CASSPPWTGNYGYTF
>.|.|TRBJ2-7|TRBV4-2
TGTGCCAGCAGCCAAGAGTCCCTAACCTACGAGCAGTACTTC
CASSQESLTYEQYF
>.|.|TRBJ2-1|TRBV4-1
TGCGCCAGCAGCCGGCGGGACTCCGACCTTTACAATGAGCAGTTCTTC
CASSRRDSDLYNEQFF
>.|TRBD2|TRBJ2-7|TRBV7-2
TGTGCCAGCAGACCCGGGGGGGTCTCCTACGAGCAGTACTTC
CASRPGGVSYEQYF
>.|TRBD1|TRBJ2-7|TRBV3-1/TRBV3-2
TGTGCCAGCAGCCAAGGAGGGGGCGGACCGTCCTCCTACGAGCAGTACTTC
CASSQGGGGPSSYEQYF
>.|.|TRBJ1-1|TRBV10-3
TGTGCCATCAGGTCTGGCAGGGATGTAGTTGAAGCTTTCTTT
CAIRSGRDVVEAFF
>.|TRBD1|TRBJ2-3|TRBV18
TGTGCCAGCTCACTCGGGACAGGGTCCACAGATACGCAGTATTTT
CASSLGTGSTDTQYF
>.|TRBD1|TRBJ1-1|TRBV28
TGTGCCAGCAGTTTATACAGGGGACACAGATTACCTAACACTGAAGCTTTCTTT
CASSLYRGHRLPNTEAFF
>.|.|TRBJ2-4|TRBV4-2
TGTGCCAGCAGCCAAGATCCCCGGAAAAACATTCAGTACTTC
CASSQDPRKNIQYF
>.|.|TRBJ1-1|TRBV27
TGTGCCAGCAGTTATCTTTTCTTT
CASSYLFF
>.|TRBD1|TRBJ1-2|TRBV6-5
TGTGCCAGCAGTCCAGGGACAGCTGGCTACACCTTC
CASSPGTAGYTF
>.|TRBD1|TRBJ2-1|TRBV9
TGTGCCAGCAGCCCCCAAGGACAGGTCGTACCTACCTACAATGAGCAGTTCTTC
CASSPQGQVVPTYNEQFF
>once|.|TRBJ1-2|TRBV6-2/TRBV6-3
TGTGCCAGCAGTTATTCTCGGGGGGGCTACACCTTC
CASSYSRGGYTF
>.|TRBD1|TRBJ1-1|TRBV5-1
TGCGCCAGCAGCTACCAACAGGGGACAGACACTGAAGCTTTCTTT
CASSYQQGTDTEAFF
>.|.|TRBJ1-1|TRBV28
TGTGCCAGCAGTTTCCAGGATGGGGCCTATCGGACTGAAGCTTTCTTT
CASSFQDGAYRTEAFF
>once|.|TRBJ2-2|TRBV5-1
TGCGCCAGCAGCTCGACCCTAGGGCGGGGCACCGGGGAGCTGTTTTTT
CASSSTLGRGTGELFF
>.|TRBD1|TRBJ1-5|TRBV7-9
TGTGCCAGCAGCTTACAGGGGGCTCGGCAGCCCCAGCATTTT
CASSLQGARQPQHF
>.|.|TRBJ2-1|TRBV9
TGTGCCAGCAGCACGGGGGACTACAATGAGCAGTTCTTC
CASSTGDYNEQFF
>.|.|TRBJ1-5|TRBV6-5
TGTGCCAGCAGCCCCTATAGCAATCAGCCCCAGCATTTT
CASSPYSNQPQHF
>.|.|TRBJ2-6|TRBV7-3
TGTGCCAGCAGCTTAAGACAGGAGACCTTCTCTGGGGCCAACGTCCTGACTTTC
CASSLRQETFSGANVLTF
>.|.|TRBJ1-1|TRBV20-1
TGCAGTGCCCGAGTCAACGAAGCTTTCTTT
CSARVNEAFF
>.|TRBD1|TRBJ1-2|TRBV7-3
TGTGCCAGCAGCCCAAGTGACAGGGCCGAGGGCTACACCTTC
CASSPSDRAEGYTF
>.|.|TRBJ2-6|TRBV7-2
TGTGTCAGCAGCTTAGTCACACTAACAAGCTCTGGGGCCAACGTCCTGACTTTC
CVSSLVTLTSSGANVLTF
>.|TRBD1|TRBJ2-2|TRBV29-1
TGCAGCGTAACAAACAGGGGGAACACCGGGGAGCTGTTTTTT
CSVTNRGNTGELFF
>.|TRBD2|TRBJ2-1|TRBV5-6
TGTGCCAGCAGCTTTAGCGGGGGTTTAGGCAATGAGCAGTTCTTC
CASSFSGGLGNEQFF
>once|.|TRBJ2-7|TRBV6-5
TGTGCCAGCAGTTTCAGGGGCGAGCAGTACTTC
CASSFRGEQYF
>once|TRBD2|TRBJ2-1|TRBV30
TGTGCCTGGAGTGTCGATGCGGGGGGCCGAAGTGAGCAGTTCTTC
CAWSVDAGGRSEQFF
>.|.|TRBJ2-7|TRBV5-1
TGCGCCAGCACCCCGGACGGGGGGCGGTCCTACGAGCAGTACTTC
CASTPDGGRSYEQYF
>.|.|TRBJ2-7|TRBV5-1
TGCGCCAGCAGCTCAGTAGGGGACTACGAGCAGTACTTC
CASSSVGDYEQYF
>.|TRBD1|TRBJ2-2|TRBV7-9
TGTGCCAGCAGCCATAGACAGGGGTTCGGGGAGCTGTTTTTT
CASSHRQGFGELFF
>.|TRBD1|TRBJ2-7|TRBV5-1
TGCGCCAGCAGCGTACGGGACAGCTCCTACGAGCAGTACTTC
CASSVRDSSYEQYF
>medium-sized|.|TRBJ2-7|TRBV11-1
TGTGCCAGCAGCTTATTCCCTTACGAGCAGTACTTC
CASSLFPYEQYF
>once|.|TRBJ2-1|TRBV3-1/TRBV3-2
TGTGCCAGCAGCCAAGTCGGCGGGAACAATGAGCAGTTCTTC
CASSQVGGNNEQFF
>.|.|TRBJ1-1|TRBV7-6
TGTGCCAGCAGCTTAGGGTTCTCTGGAGCAACTGAAGCTTTCTTT
CASSLGFSGATEAFF
>few|.|TRBJ2-3|TRBV7-3
TGTGCCAGCAGCTCTTCGGATACGCAGTATTTT
CASSSSDTQYF
>.|.|TRBJ1-2|TRBV19
TGTGCCAGTAGCGCCTGGGCGTCCCTAAATGGCTACACCTTC
CASSAWASLNGYTF
>.|.|TRBJ2-7|TRBV21-1
TGTGCCAGCAGCAAAGGTACAGACCTTAACTACGAGCAGTACTTC
CASSKGTDLNYEQYF
>.|.|TRBJ2-1|TRBV30
TGTGCCTGGACTGTACGGGATGAGCAGTTCTTC
CAWTVRDEQFF
>.|TRBD1|TRBJ1-2|TRBV19
TGTGCCAGTAGTCCGGCGGGACAGAACTATGGCTACACCTTC
CASSPAGQNYGYTF
>.|.|TRBJ2-1|TRBV9
TGTGCCAGCAGCGTAGAAGTTGTAGCCTACAATGAGCAGTTCTTC
CASSVEVVAYNEQFF
>.|.|TRBJ2-7|TRBV10-3
TGTGCCACCCGAACTGTCTTCGAGCAGTACTTC
CATRTVFEQYF
>.|TRBD1|TRBJ1-1|TRBV11-2
TGTGCCAGCATGTCGACAGGGGTATACACTGAAGCTTTCTTT
CASMSTGVYTEAFF
>.|.|TRBJ2-7|TRBV10-3
TGTGCCATCAGTGAGTCCGGGAGCTCCTACGAGCAGTACTTC
CAISESGSSYEQYF
>.|.|TRBJ1-3|TRBV25-1
TGTGCCAGCAGTAGAGGGAACTCTGGAAACACCATATATTTT
CASSRGNSGNTIYF
>.|.|TRBJ2-2|TRBV6-6
TGTGCCAGCAGTTACTCGCAGGGTTGGACCGGGGAGCTGTTTTTT
CASSYSQGWTGELFF
>.|TRBD1|TRBJ1-4|TRBV28
TGTGCCAGCAGTTCCTTAGGGGGGACAGGGTATGAAAAACTGTTTTTT
CASSSLGGTGYEKLFF
>.|TRBD1|TRBJ2-5|TRBV4-1
TGCGCCAGCAGCCCCGGGACAGGGAGGGAGACCCAGTACTTC
CASSPGTGRETQYF
>few|.|TRBJ2-1|TRBV6-6
TGTGCCAGCAGTGGTCGGCTAGGGAGCTGGGATGAGCAGTTCTTC
CASSGRLGSWDEQFF
>.|.|TRBJ1-2|TRBV21-1
TGTGCCAGCAGCAGGGTTGAGGCCGACTTCGACTATGGCTACACCTTC
CASSRVEADFDYGYTF
>.|.|TRBJ1-1|TRBV11-1
TGTGCCAGCAGCCCTTACGGGGGGGGCTCAGCTTTCTTT
CASSPYGGGSAFF
>.|TRBD1|TRBJ1-1|TRBV29-1
TGCAGCGATGGACAGGTGAACACTGAAGCTTTCTTT
CSDGQVNTEAFF